These T cell receptor beta chains were read from a single sample in a study of T cell repertoires in aging, cancer and after chemotherapy. TCRdb re-called the multiplex PCR reads through MiXCR, storing one row per CDR3 protein. The sample has roughly 6,400 distinct CDR3 sequences, more than 25% seen once; the top ten hold roughly 7.1%. The sequencing input was blood. These receptors originate from a human donor in good health. Both conserved end residues are part of each CDR3. Each record gives: CDR3 protein, CDR3 DNA, V gene, D gene, clone size, J gene. D genes are given only for firm matches. Clone size is stated in some rows and not others, as once, few, many or a class when expanded.

CDR3aa: CASSLDGGGVTYEQYF
CDR3nt: TGTGCCAGCAGCTTAGACGGCGGGGGGGTTACCTACGAGCAGTACTTC
v_gene: TRBV7-2
d_gene: TRBD2
abundance: few
j_gene: TRBJ2-7

CDR3aa: CASRHSGASTDTQYF
CDR3nt: TGTGCCAGCAGACATAGCGGGGCTAGCACAGATACGCAGTATTTT
v_gene: TRBV6-1
d_gene: TRBD2
abundance: once
j_gene: TRBJ2-3

CDR3aa: CAGEHKALYGYTF
CDR3nt: TGTGCCGGGGAACACAAGGCCCTCTATGGCTACACCTTC
v_gene: TRBV30
d_gene: -
abundance: medium-sized
j_gene: TRBJ1-2

CDR3aa: CAIATSGIYNEQFF
CDR3nt: TGTGCCATTGCGACTAGCGGGATCTACAATGAGCAGTTCTTC
v_gene: TRBV6-1
d_gene: TRBD2
abundance: -
j_gene: TRBJ2-1

CDR3aa: CASSQQSYGYTF
CDR3nt: TGTGCCAGCAGCCAGCAGTCCTATGGCTACACCTTC
v_gene: TRBV14
d_gene: -
abundance: few
j_gene: TRBJ1-2

CDR3aa: CASSNPGALTGELFF
CDR3nt: TGTGCCAGCAGCAATCCAGGGGCCCTCACCGGGGAGCTGTTTTTT
v_gene: TRBV6-1
d_gene: -
abundance: -
j_gene: TRBJ2-2

CDR3aa: CASSLSGGNSPLHF
CDR3nt: TGTGCCAGCAGCTTGAGCGGGGGTAATTCACCCCTCCACTTT
v_gene: TRBV7-9
d_gene: -
abundance: few
j_gene: TRBJ1-6

CDR3aa: CASSGQPGNTIYF
CDR3nt: TGTGCCAGTAGTGGACAGCCGGGAAACACCATATATTTT
v_gene: TRBV19
d_gene: -
abundance: medium-sized
j_gene: TRBJ1-3

CDR3aa: CASSHADRRNNEQFF
CDR3nt: TGCGCCAGCAGCCACGCGGACCGGAGAAACAATGAGCAGTTCTTC
v_gene: TRBV11-1
d_gene: -
abundance: -
j_gene: TRBJ2-1

CDR3aa: CASSSGGRGTNYGYTF
CDR3nt: TGTGCCAGCAGTTCCGGGGGGAGGGGGACTAACTATGGCTACACCTTC
v_gene: TRBV28
d_gene: -
abundance: -
j_gene: TRBJ1-2

CDR3aa: CASSQSRTSSSGNTIYF
CDR3nt: TGCGCCAGCAGCCAAAGCCGTACGAGCTCTTCTGGAAACACCATATATTTT
v_gene: TRBV4-3
d_gene: -
abundance: -
j_gene: TRBJ1-3